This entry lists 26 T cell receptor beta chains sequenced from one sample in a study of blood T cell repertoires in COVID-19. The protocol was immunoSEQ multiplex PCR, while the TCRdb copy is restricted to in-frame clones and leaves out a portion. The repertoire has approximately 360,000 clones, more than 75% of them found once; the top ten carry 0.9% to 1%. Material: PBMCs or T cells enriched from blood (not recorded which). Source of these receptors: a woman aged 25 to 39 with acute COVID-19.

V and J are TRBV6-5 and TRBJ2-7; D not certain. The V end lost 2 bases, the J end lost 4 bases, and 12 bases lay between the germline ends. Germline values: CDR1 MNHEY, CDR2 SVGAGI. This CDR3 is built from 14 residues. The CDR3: CASSYRLAGYEQYF. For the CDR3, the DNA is TGTGCCAGCAGTTACCGACTTGCCGGGTACGAGCAGTACTTC.

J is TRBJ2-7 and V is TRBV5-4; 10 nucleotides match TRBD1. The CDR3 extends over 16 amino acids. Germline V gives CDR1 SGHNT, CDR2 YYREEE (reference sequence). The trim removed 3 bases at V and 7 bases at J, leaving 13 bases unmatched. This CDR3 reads CASSSHGTGVLFEQYF. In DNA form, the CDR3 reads TGTGCCAGCAGCTCACACGGGACAGGGGTTCTTTTTGAGCAGTACTTC. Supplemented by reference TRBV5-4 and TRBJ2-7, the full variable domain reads ETGVTQSPTHLIKTRGQQVTLRCSSQSGHNTVSWYQQALGQGPQFIFQYYREEENGRGNFPPRFSGLQFPNYSSELNVNALELDDSALYLCASSSHGTGVLFEQYFGPGTRLTVT.

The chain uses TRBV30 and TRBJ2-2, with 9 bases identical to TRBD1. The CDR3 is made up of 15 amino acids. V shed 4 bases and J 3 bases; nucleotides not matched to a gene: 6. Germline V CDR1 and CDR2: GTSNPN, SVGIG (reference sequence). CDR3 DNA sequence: TGTGCCTGGACTGACAGGGGGTCTTACACCGGGGAGCTGTTTTTT. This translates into CAWTDRGSYTGELFF. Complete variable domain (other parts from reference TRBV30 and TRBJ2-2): SQTIHQWPATLVQPVGSPLSLECTVEGTSNPNLYWYRQAAGRGLQLLFYSVGIGQISSEVPQNLSASRPQDRQFILSSKKLLLSDSGFYLCAWTDRGSYTGELFFGEGSRLTVL.

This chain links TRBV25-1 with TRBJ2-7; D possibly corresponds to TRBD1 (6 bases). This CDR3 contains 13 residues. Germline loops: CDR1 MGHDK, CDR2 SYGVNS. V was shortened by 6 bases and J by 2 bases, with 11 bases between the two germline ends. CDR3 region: CASRGHNAYEQYF. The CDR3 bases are TGTGCCAGCAGGGGACACAACGCCTACGAGCAGTACTTC.

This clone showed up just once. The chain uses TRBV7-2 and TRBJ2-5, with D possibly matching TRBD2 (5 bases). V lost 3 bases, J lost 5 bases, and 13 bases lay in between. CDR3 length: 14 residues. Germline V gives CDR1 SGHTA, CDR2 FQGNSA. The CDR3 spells CASSFGGLSETQYF. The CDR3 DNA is TGTGCCAGCAGCTTCGGTGGACTGAGTGAGACCCAGTACTTC.

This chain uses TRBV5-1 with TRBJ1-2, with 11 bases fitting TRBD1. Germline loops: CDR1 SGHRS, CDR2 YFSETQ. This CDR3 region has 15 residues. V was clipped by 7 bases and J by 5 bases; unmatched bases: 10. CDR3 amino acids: CASGTGTGGEYGYTF. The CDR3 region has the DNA TGCGCCAGCGGGACCGGGACAGGGGGTGAATATGGCTACACCTTC.

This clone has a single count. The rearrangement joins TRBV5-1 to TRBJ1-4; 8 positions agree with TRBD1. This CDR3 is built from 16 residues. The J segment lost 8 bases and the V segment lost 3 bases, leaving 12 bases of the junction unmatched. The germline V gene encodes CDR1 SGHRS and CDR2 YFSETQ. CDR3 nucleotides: TGCGCCAGCAGCTCCGGGACAGGACGGGGGACGGAAAAACTGTTTTTT. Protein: CASSSGTGRGTEKLFF. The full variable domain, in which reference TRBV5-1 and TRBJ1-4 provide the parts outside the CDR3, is KAGVTQTPRYLIKTRGQQVTLSCSPISGHRSVSWYQQTPGQGLQFLFEYFSETQRNKGNFPGRFSGRQFSNSRSEMNVSTLELGDSALYLCASSSGTGRGTEKLFFGSGTQLSVL.

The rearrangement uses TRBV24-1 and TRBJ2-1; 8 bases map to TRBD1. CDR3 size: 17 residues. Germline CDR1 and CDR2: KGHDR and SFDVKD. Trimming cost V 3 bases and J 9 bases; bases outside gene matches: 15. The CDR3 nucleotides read TGTGCCACCAGTGATAGGCGAGGCCAGGGGGCCTTTGGTGAGCAGTTCTTC. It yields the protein CATSDRRGQGAFGEQFF.

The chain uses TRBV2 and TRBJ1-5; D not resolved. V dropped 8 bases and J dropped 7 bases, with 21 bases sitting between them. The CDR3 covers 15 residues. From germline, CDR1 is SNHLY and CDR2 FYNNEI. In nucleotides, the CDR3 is TGTGCCAGCGGTCAGGACTTATCTTTTATCCAGCCCCAGCATTTT. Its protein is CASGQDLSFIQPQHF.

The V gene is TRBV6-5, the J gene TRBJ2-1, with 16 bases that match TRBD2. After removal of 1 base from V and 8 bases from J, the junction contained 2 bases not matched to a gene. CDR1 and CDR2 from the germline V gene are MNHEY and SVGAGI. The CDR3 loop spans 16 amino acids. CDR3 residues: CASSYLGLAGGYEQFF. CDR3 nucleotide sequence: TGTGCCAGCAGTTACTTGGGACTAGCGGGGGGGTATGAGCAGTTCTTC.

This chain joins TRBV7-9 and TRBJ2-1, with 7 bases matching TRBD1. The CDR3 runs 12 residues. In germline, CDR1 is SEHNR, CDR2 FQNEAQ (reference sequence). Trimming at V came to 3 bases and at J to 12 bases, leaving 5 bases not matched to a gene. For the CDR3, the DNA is TGTGCCAGCAGCTTGACAGGGCCGGGGCAGTTCTTC. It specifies CASSLTGPGQFF.

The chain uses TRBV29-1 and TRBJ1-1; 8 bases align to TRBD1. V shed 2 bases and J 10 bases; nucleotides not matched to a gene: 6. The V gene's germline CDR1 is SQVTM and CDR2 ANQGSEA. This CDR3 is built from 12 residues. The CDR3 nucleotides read TGCAGCGTTGAAAGGCGGGGGACAGGAGCTTTCTTT. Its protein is CSVERRGTGAFF.

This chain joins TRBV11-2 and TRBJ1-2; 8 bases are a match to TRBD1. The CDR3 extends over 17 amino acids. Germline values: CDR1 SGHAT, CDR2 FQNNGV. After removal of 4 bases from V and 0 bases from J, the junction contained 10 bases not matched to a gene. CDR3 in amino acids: CASSSPDRERSNYGYTF. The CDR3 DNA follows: TGTGCCAGCAGCTCGCCGGACAGGGAACGATCTAACTATGGCTACACCTTC.

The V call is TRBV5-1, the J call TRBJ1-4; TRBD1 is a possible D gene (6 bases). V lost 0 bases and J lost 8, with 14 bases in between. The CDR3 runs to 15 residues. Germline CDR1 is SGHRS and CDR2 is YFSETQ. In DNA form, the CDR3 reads TGCGCCAGCAGCTTGGAGTCAGGGGTTGGGGAAAAACTGTTTTTT. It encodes CASSLESGVGEKLFF. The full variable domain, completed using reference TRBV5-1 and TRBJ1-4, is KAGVTQTPRYLIKTRGQQVTLSCSPISGHRSVSWYQQTPGQGLQFLFEYFSETQRNKGNFPGRFSGRQFSNSRSEMNVSTLELGDSALYLCASSLESGVGEKLFFGSGTQLSVL.

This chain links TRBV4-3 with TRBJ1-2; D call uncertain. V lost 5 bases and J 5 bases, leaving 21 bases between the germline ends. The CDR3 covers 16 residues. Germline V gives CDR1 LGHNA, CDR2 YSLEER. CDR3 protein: CASSEHPTVREYGYTF. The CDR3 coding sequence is TGCGCCAGCAGCGAACACCCCACAGTAAGGGAGTATGGCTACACCTTC.

The CDR3 loop reads CASSEGGGKKFF. CDR3 sequence (DNA): TGTGCCAGCAGTGAAGGGGGGGGGAAGAAGTTCTTC. The chain uses TRBV25-1 and TRBJ2-1, with TRBD2 identical over 7 bases. Germline values: CDR1 MGHDK, CDR2 SYGVNS. The CDR3 length is 12 residues. Trimming at V came to 2 bases and at J to 14 bases, leaving 6 bases not matched to a gene. The full variable domain, with the rest looked up from reference TRBV25-1 and TRBJ2-1, is EADIYQTPRYLVIGTGKKITLECSQTMGHDKMYWYQQDPGMELHLIHYSYGVNSTEKGDLSSESTVSRIRTEHFPLTLESARPSHTSQYLCASSEGGGKKFFGPGTRLTVL.

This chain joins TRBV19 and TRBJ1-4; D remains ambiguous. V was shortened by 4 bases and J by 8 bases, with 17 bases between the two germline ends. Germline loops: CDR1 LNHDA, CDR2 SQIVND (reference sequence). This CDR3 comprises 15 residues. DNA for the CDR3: TGTGCCAGTAGTACCCCAAGGACTACCTTAGAAAAACTGTTTTTT. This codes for CASSTPRTTLEKLFF.

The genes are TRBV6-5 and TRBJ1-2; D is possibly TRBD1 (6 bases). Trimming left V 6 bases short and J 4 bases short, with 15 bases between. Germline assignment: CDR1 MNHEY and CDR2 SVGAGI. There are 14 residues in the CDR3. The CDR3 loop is CASSAGGGPYGYTF. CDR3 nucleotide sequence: TGTGCCAGCAGCGCCGGGGGGGGGCCCTATGGCTACACCTTC.

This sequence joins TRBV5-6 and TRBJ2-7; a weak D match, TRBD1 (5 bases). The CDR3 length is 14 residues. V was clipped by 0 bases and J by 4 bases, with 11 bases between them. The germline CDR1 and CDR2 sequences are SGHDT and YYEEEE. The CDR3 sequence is CASSLGTGWYEQYF. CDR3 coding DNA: TGTGCCAGCAGCTTGGGAACAGGCTGGTACGAGCAGTACTTC.

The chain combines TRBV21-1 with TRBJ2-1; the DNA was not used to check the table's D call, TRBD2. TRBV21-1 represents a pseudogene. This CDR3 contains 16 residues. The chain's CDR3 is CASSPGLGGGWNEQFF. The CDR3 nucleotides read TGTGCCAGCAGCCCCGGGCTAGGCGGGGGGTGGAATGAGCAGTTCTTC.

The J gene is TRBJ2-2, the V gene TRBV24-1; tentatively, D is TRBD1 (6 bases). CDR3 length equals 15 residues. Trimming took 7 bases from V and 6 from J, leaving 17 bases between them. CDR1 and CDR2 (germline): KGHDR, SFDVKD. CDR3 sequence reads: CATSAPQQGPGELFF. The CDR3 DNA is TGTGCCACCAGCGCCCCTCAACAGGGTCCCGGGGAGCTGTTTTTT.

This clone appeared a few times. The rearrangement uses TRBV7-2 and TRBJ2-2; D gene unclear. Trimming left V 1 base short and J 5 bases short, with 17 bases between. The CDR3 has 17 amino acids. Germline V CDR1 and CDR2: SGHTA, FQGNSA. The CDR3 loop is CASSLVLTAGSTGELFF. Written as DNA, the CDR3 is TGTGCCAGCAGCTTAGTTCTAACGGCAGGATCAACCGGGGAGCTGTTTTTT. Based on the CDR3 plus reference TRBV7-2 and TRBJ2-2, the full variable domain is GAGVSQSPSNKVTEKGKDVELRCDPISGHTALYWYRQSLGQGLEFLIYFQGNSAPDKSGLPSDRFSAERTGGSVSTLTIQRTQQEDSAVYLCASSLVLTAGSTGELFFGEGSRLTVL.

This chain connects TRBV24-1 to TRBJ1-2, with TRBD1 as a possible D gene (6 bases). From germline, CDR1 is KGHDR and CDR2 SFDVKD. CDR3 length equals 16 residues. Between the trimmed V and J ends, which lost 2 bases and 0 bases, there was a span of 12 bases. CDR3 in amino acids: CATSDSHRATNYGYTF. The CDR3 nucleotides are TGTGCCACCAGTGATTCGCACAGGGCGACTAACTATGGCTACACCTTC.

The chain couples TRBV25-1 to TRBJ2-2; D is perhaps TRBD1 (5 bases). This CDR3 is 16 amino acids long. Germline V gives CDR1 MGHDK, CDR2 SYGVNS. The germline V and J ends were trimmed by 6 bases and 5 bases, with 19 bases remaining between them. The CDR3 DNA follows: TGTGCCAGCAGCCAGGGCAGGCCCTCTTCAACCGGGGAGCTGTTTTTT. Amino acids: CASSQGRPSSTGELFF.

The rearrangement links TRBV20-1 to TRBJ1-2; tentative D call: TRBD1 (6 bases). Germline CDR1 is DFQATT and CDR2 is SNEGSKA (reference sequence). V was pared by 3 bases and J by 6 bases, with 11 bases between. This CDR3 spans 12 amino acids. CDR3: CSASVGADGYTF. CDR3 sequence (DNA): TGCAGTGCTAGTGTGGGGGCTGATGGCTACACCTTC.

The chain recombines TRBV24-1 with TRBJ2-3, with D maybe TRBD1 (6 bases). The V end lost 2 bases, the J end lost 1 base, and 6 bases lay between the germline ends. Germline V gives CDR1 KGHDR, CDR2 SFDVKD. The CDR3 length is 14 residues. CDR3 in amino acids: CATSDWTGTDTQYF. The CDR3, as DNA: TGTGCCACCAGTGATTGGACAGGCACAGATACGCAGTATTTT.